This T cell receptor beta chain comes out of a study of long-term antiretroviral therapy in people with HIV. In regard to this clone: Its matching antigen is unknown.

The immunoSEQ assay was v3.0, run at survey level. A per-sample goal of about 40,000-50,000 T-cell genomes was targeted by sequencing. Generated by immunoSEQ multiplex PCR, the TCRdb table keeps only in-frame clones and is missing some. This sample has approximately 37,000 clones; roughly four fifths occur once, and the top ten carry about 5.9%. Study-level points and caveats: Repertoire composition at all time points was dominated by clones that had expanded before ART. Once patients were on ART, diversity went higher but still fell short of transplant donor controls. Researchers lacked any data on ART adherence, viral resistance or therapy changes.

The V gene lost 2 bases and the J gene lost 0 bases, with 5 bases spanning the gap. The CDR3 contains 14 residues. CDR1 is MGHDK and CDR2 is SYGVNS in the germline V gene. Material: unsorted PBMCs, obtained 1 year after starting antiretroviral therapy. The J gene is TRBJ1-3, the V gene TRBV25-1; unclear D gene. This sequence originates from a man younger than 35 with HIV. This CDR3 reads CASSERGSGNTIYF. CDR3 nucleotides: TGTGCCAGCAGTGAACGGGGCTCTGGAAACACCATATATTTT.